These 5 T cell receptor beta chains originate from one sample sequenced in a study of blood T cell repertoires in COVID-19. TCRdb's table, derived via immunoSEQ multiplex PCR, lists solely in-frame clones and lacks some. The data show 150,000 to 200,000 clones, with around 88% seen just once and roughly 9.1% held by the top ten. Source material: PBMCs or T cells enriched from blood (not recorded which). These TCRs come from a woman in her thirties who had recovered from COVID-19.

The chain is built from TRBV7-9 and TRBJ1-1, with D tentatively TRBD1 (5 bases). The CDR3 has 11 residues. Germline V CDR1 and CDR2: SEHNR, FQNEAQ (reference sequence). The V and J ends lost 5 bases and 8 bases respectively, with 9 bases between them. Here the CDR3 reads CASSMGLEAFF. In DNA form, the CDR3 reads TGTGCCAGCAGCATGGGGCTGGAAGCTTTCTTT.

The rearrangement uses TRBV7-9 and TRBJ2-7, with D unresolved. Germline-derived CDR1 and CDR2 are SEHNR and FQNEAQ (reference sequence). This CDR3 region has 13 residues. Trimming shortened V by 0 bases and J by 1 base, and 4 bases separated the two germline ends. The CDR3 DNA reads TGTGCCAGCAGCTTAGCACTATCCTACGAGCAGTACTTC. Translated, it gives CASSLALSYEQYF.

This clone was recorded only once. This chain connects TRBV5-1 to TRBJ1-5; 10 positions agree with TRBD1. The J segment lost 5 bases and the V segment lost 4 bases, leaving 6 bases of the junction unmatched. There are 15 residues in the CDR3. Germline V gene data show CDR1 as SGHRS and CDR2 as YFSETQ. CDR3 DNA sequence: TGCGCCAGCAGCCGAAGCGGGACAGGGGATCAGCCCCAGCATTTT. This gives the protein CASSRSGTGDQPQHF.

The rearrangement uses TRBV27 and TRBJ2-7, with 9 bases that match TRBD1. Germline V gene sequence: CDR1 MNHEY, CDR2 SMNVEV (reference sequence). The V segment lost 6 bases and the J segment 0 bases; nucleotides outside the gene matches: 6. The CDR3 sequence is 15 residues long. CDR3 in DNA: TGTGCCAGCAGACAGGGGGCGTTGAGCTCCTACGAGCAGTACTTC. Its protein product is CASRQGALSSYEQYF.

The rearrangement links TRBV5-4 to TRBJ1-6, with 7 bases aligning to TRBD1. This CDR3 comprises 13 residues. Trimming cost V 9 bases and J 7 bases; bases outside gene matches: 7. The germline CDR1 and CDR2 sequences are SGHNT and YYREEE (reference sequence). CDR3 protein: CATHRGWNSPLHF. The CDR3, as DNA: TGTGCCACACACAGGGGATGGAATTCACCCCTCCACTTT.